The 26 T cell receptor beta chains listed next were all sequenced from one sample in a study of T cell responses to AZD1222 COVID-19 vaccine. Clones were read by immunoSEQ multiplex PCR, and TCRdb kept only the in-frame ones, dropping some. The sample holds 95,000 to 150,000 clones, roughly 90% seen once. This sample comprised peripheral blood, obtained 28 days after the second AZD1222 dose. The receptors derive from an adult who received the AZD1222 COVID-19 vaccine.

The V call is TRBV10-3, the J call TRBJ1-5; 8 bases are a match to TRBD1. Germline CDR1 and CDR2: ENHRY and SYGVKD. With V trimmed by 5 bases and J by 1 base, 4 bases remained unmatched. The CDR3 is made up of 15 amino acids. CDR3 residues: CAISPTGESNQPQHF. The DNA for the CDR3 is TGTGCCATCAGTCCGACAGGGGAGAGCAATCAGCCCCAGCATTTT.

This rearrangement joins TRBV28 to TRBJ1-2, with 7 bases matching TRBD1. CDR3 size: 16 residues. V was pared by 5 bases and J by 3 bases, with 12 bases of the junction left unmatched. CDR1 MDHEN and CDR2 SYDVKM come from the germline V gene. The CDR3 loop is CASSVRPGQTDYGYTF. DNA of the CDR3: TGTGCCAGCAGTGTACGACCGGGACAGACCGACTATGGCTACACCTTC.

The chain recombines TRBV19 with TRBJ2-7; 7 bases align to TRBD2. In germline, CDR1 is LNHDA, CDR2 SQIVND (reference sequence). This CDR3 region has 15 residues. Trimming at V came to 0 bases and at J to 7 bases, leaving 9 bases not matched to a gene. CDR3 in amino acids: CASSIDLRLAPEQYF. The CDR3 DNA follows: TGTGCCAGTAGTATAGATCTGCGACTAGCTCCTGAGCAGTACTTC.

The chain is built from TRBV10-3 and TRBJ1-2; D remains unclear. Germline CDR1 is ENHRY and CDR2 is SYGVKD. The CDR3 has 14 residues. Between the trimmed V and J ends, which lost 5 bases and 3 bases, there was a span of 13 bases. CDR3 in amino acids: CAISQDRADYGYTF. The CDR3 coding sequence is TGTGCCATCAGTCAGGACCGGGCAGACTATGGCTACACCTTC.

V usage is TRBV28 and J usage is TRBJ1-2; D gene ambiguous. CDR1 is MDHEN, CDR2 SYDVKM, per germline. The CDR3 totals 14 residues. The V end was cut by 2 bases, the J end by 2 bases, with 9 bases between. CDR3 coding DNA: TGTGCCAGCAGTTTACGTGCCCCGAACTATGGCTACACCTTC. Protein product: CASSLRAPNYGYTF.

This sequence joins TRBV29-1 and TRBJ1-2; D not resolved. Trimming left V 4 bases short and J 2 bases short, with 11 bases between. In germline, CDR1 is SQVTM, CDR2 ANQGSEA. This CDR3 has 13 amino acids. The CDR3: CSVGEKTNYGYTF. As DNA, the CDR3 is TGCAGCGTTGGGGAGAAGACCAACTATGGCTACACCTTC.

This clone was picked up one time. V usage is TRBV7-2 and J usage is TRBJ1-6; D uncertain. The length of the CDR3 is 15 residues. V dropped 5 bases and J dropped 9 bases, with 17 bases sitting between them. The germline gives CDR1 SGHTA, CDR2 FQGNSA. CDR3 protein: CASSLRSDSSSPLHF. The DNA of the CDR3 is TGTGCCAGCAGCCTCCGGTCAGACTCTAGTTCACCCCTCCACTTT.

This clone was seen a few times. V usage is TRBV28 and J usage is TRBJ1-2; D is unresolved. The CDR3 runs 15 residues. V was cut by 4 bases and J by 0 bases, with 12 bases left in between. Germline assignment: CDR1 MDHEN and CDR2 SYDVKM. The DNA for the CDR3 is TGTGCCAGCAGTTGGTCTATGGATGCTAACTATGGCTACACCTTC. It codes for CASSWSMDANYGYTF.

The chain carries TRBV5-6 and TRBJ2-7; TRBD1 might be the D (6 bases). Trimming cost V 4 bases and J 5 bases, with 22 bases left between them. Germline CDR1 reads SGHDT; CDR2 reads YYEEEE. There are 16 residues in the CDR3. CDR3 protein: CASSALFEGTNHEQYF. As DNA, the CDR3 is TGTGCCAGCAGCGCCCTATTTGAGGGGACAAACCACGAGCAGTACTTC.

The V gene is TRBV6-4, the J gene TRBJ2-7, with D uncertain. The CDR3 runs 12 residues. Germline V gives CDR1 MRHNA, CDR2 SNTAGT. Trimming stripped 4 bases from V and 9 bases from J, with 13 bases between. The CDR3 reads CASSASGHGQYF. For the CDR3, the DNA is TGTGCCAGCAGTGCATCGGGCCACGGGCAGTACTTC.

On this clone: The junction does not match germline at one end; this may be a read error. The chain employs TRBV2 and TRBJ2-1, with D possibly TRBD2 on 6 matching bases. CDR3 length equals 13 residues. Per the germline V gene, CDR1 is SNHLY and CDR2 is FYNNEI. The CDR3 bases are TGTGCCAGCAGGGAAGCCTGGCGGGATAAGCAGTTCTTC. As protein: CASREAWRDKQFF.

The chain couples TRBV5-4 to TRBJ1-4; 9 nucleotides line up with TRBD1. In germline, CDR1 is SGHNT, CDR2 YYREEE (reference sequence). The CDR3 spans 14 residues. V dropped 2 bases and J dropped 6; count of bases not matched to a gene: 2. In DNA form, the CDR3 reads TGTGCCAGCAGCTTTACAGGGGGCGATGAAAAACTGTTTTTT. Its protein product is CASSFTGGDEKLFF.

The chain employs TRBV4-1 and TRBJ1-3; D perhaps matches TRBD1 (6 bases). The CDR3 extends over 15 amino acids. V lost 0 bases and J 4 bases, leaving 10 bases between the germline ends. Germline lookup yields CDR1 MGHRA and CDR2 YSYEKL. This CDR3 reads CASSQDGGRGNTIYF. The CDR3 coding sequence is TGCGCCAGCAGCCAAGATGGGGGCAGGGGAAACACCATATATTTT.

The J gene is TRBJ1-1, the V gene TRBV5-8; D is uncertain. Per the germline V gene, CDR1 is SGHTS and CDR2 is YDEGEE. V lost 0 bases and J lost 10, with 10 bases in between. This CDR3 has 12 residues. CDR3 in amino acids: CASSLVRRTAFF. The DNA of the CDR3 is TGTGCCAGCAGCTTGGTCAGGCGGACAGCTTTCTTT. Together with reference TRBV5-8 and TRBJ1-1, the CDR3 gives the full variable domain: EAGVTQSPTHLIKTRGQQATLRCSPISGHTSVYWYQQALGLGLQFLLWYDEGEERNRGNFPPRFSGRQFPNYSSELNVNALELEDSALYLCASSLVRRTAFFGQGTRLTVV.

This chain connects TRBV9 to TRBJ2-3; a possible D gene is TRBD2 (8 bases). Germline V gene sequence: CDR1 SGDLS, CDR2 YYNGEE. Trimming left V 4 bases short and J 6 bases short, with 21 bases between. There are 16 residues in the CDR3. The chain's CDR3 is CASSPKGASGFDTQYF. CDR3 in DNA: TGTGCCAGCAGCCCAAAGGGGGCTAGCGGGTTTGATACGCAGTATTTT.

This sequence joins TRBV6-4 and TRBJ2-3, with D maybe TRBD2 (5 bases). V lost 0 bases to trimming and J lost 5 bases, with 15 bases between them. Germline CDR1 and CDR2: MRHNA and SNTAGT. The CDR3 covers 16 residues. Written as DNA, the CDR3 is TGTGCCAGCAGTGACTCAGACTACACCGGGTTAGATACGCAGTATTTT. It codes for CASSDSDYTGLDTQYF.

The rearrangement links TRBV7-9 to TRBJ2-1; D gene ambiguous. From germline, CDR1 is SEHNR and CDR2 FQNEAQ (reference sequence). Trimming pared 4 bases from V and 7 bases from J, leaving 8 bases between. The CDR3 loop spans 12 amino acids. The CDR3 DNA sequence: TGTGCCAGCAGCTCAGAAAGGAATGAGCAGTTCTTC. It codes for CASSSERNEQFF.

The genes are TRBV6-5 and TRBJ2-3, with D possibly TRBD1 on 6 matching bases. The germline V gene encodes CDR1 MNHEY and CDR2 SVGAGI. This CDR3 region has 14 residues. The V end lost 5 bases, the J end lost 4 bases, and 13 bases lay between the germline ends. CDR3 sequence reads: CASSSRGWADTQYF. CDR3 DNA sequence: TGTGCCAGCAGTAGTAGGGGGTGGGCAGATACGCAGTATTTT.

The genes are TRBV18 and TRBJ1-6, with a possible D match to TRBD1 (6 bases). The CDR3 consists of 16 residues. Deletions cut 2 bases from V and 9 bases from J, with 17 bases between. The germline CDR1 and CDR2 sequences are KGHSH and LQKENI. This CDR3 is CASSPVVARGGSPLHF. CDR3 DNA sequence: TGTGCCAGCTCACCAGTGGTTGCCAGGGGCGGTTCACCCCTCCACTTT.

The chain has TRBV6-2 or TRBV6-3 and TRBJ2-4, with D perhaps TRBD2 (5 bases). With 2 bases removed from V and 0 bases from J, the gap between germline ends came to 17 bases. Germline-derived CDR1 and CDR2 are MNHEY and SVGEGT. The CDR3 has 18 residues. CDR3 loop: CASSYPHGDYLAKNIQYF. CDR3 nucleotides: TGTGCCAGCAGTTACCCTCATGGAGACTATCTAGCCAAAAACATTCAGTACTTC.

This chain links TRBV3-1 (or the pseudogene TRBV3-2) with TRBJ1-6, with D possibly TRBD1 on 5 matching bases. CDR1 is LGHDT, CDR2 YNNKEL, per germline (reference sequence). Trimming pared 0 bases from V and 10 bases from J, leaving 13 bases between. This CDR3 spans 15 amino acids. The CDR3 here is CASSQEGGWNSPLHF. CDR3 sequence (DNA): TGTGCCAGCAGCCAAGAGGGGGGGTGGAACTCACCCCTCCACTTT.

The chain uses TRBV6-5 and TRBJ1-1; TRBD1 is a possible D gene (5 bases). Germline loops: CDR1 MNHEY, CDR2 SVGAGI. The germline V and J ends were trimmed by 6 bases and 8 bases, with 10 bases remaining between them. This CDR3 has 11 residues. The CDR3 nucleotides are TGTGCCAGCAGGAGACGGGGGGAAGCTTTCTTT. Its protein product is CASRRRGEAFF.

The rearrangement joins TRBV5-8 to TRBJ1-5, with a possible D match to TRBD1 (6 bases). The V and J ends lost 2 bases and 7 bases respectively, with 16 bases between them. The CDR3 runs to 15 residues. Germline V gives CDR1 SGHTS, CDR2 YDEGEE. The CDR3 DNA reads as TGTGCCAGCAGCTTTTCCGGGGGCGGGGGCCAGCCCCAGCATTTT. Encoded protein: CASSFSGGGGQPQHF.

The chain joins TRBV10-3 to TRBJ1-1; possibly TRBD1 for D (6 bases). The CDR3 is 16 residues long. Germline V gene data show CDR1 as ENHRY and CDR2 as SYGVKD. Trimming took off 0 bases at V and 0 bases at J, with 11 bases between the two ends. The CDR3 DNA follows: TGTGCCATCAGTGAGTCCCTACAGGGCCTGAACACTGAAGCTTTCTTT. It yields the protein CAISESLQGLNTEAFF.

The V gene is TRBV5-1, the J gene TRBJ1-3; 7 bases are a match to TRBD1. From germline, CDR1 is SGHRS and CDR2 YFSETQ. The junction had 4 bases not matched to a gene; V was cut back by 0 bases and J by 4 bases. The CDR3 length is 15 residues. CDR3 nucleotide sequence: TGCGCCAGCAGCTTGGAGGGGGCGAGGGGAAACACCATATATTTT. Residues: CASSLEGARGNTIYF.

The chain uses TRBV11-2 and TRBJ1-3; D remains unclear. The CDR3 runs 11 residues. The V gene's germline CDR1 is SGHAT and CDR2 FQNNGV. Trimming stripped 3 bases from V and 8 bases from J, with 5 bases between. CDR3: CASSLRDTIYF. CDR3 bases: TGTGCCAGCAGCTTGAGGGACACCATATATTTT.